This passage covers 17 T cell receptor beta chains from one sample sequenced in a study of T cell repertoires in cytomegalovirus infection. TCRdb reprocessed the reads via MiXCR and lists one record per CDR3 protein. Of 310,000 or so distinct CDR3 sequences listed, 9.6% were seen once; the top ten hold around 2.5%. The sequenced sample consisted of PBMCs. The receptors shown here come from a human donor in good health (CMV status not recorded). Some clones in this sample may be carry-over from other donors' samples.

Only a few counts were recorded for this clonotype. The rearrangement joins TRBV20-1 to TRBJ2-2; 9 positions agree with TRBD2. The CDR3 is made up of 14 amino acids. Germline lookup yields CDR1 DFQATT and CDR2 SNEGSKA (reference sequence). The V and J ends lost 2 bases and 5 bases, in that order; junction bases with no gene match: 3. Here the CDR3 reads CSARLLAGTGELFF. The CDR3 DNA reads as TGCAGTGCTAGATTGCTAGCGGGGACCGGGGAGCTGTTTTTT.

This rearrangement joins TRBV20-1 to TRBJ2-2; 8 bases line up with TRBD1. Germline CDR1 reads DFQATT; CDR2 reads SNEGSKA (reference sequence). The CDR3 extends over 14 amino acids. V shed 4 bases, J shed 12 bases, and the junction held 13 bases outside the gene matches. In DNA form, the CDR3 reads TGCAGTGCTACCGCCAGGGGGCAGACAGTGAAGCTGTTTTTT. Translation gives CSATARGQTVKLFF.

This clonotype turned up a few times. The J gene is TRBJ2-4, the V gene TRBV5-1; the D gene could be TRBD1 or TRBD2 (6 bases each). V dropped 0 bases and J dropped 0 bases, with 16 bases sitting between them. Looked up from germline, CDR1 is SGHRS and CDR2 is YFSETQ. This CDR3 has 18 residues. CDR3 loop: CASSLEGTSGAAKNIQYF. As DNA, the CDR3 is TGCGCCAGCAGCTTGGAGGGTACCTCGGGGGCAGCCAAAAACATTCAGTACTTC.

With regard to this clonotype: Since a much larger clone is just one base distant, this may be a read error. The chain combines TRBV10-3 with TRBJ2-2; 15 bases align to TRBD2. CDR3 length: 20 amino acids. From germline, CDR1 is ENHRY and CDR2 SYGVKD. Here the CDR3 DNA reads TGTGCCATCAGTGGACCAGTTCCCGGGACTAGCGGGGGGTACACCGGGGAGCTGTGTTTT. Translated, it gives CAISGPVPGTSGGYTGELCF.

This clonotype was observed at least ten times. This chain connects TRBV28 to TRBJ1-1; tentative D call: TRBD1 (5 bases). CDR3 size: 14 residues. Germline assignment: CDR1 MDHEN and CDR2 SYDVKM. V shed 5 bases and J shed 11 bases, with 21 bases lying between them. CDR3 protein: CASSPNLGRGVAFF. For the CDR3, the DNA is TGTGCCAGCAGTCCTAACCTAGGGCGGGGCGTCGCTTTCTTT.

The chain couples TRBV28 to TRBJ2-3; 8 bases map to TRBD1. CDR1 MDHEN and CDR2 SYDVKM come from the germline V gene. Trimming cost V 8 bases and J 0 bases; bases outside gene matches: 4. The CDR3 covers 14 residues. The CDR3 sequence is CASRQGTSTDTQYF. CDR3 nucleotides: TGTGCCAGCCGACAGGGGACTAGCACAGATACGCAGTATTTT. Combining the CDR3 with reference TRBV28 and TRBJ2-3 gives the whole variable domain DVKVTQSSRYLVKRTGEKVFLECVQDMDHENMFWYRQDPGLGLRLIYFSYDVKMKEKGDIPEGYSVSREKKERFSLILESASTNQTSMYLCASRQGTSTDTQYFGPGTRLTVL.

This clonotype was observed many times. The chain combines TRBV5-4 with TRBJ2-2; D uncertain. Germline CDR1 and CDR2: SGHNT and YYREEE (reference sequence). The ends were cut back, 4 bases at V and 4 bases at J, with 17 bases in the middle. The CDR3 is made up of 16 amino acids. The CDR3 nucleotides are TGTGCCAGCAGCGCCCCCGTAGGAACGGTCACCGGGGAGCTGTTTTTT. It specifies CASSAPVGTVTGELFF. Full variable domain (outside the CDR3, taken from reference TRBV5-4 and TRBJ2-2): ETGVTQSPTHLIKTRGQQVTLRCSSQSGHNTVSWYQQALGQGPQFIFQYYREEENGRGNFPPRFSGLQFPNYSSELNVNALELDDSALYLCASSAPVGTVTGELFFGEGSRLTVL.

This chain joins TRBV7-9 and TRBJ2-7; the D call may be TRBD1 or TRBD2 (5 bases each). Trimming cost V 4 bases and J 2 bases, with 12 bases left between them. The CDR3 consists of 14 residues. CDR1 SEHNR and CDR2 FQNEAQ come from the germline V gene (reference sequence). CDR3 nucleotide sequence: TGTGCCAGCAGCTACCGGGACCGTACCTACGAGCAGTACTTC. The encoded protein is CASSYRDRTYEQYF.

The table lists this clonotype with many counts. The chain carries TRBV7-8 and TRBJ2-1; 15 nucleotides agree with TRBD2. The CDR3 runs 17 residues. The V gene end was trimmed by 1 base and the J gene end by 8 bases; junction bases not matched to a gene: 6. Germline CDR1 SGHVS, CDR2 FQNEAQ. CDR3 in amino acids: CASSLVGTSGGKYEQFF. CDR3 coding DNA: TGTGCCAGCAGCTTAGTTGGGACTAGCGGGGGGAAATATGAGCAGTTCTTC.

This clonotype was recorded many times. The chain carries TRBV29-1 and TRBJ1-2; weak D call: TRBD1 (6 bases). The CDR3 is 13 amino acids. Germline CDR1 and CDR2: SQVTM and ANQGSEA. V was clipped by 4 bases and J by 0 bases, with 9 bases between them. The CDR3 protein is CSVAQGSNYGYTF. For the CDR3, the DNA is TGCAGCGTTGCACAGGGATCTAACTATGGCTACACCTTC.

In this sample, this clonotype turned up a few times. DNA of the CDR3: TGCAGTGCTAGGGCACTTGGAAATGAGCAGTTCTTC. Translated, it gives CSARALGNEQFF. The chain couples TRBV20-1 to TRBJ2-1, with D unresolved. CDR1 is DFQATT and CDR2 is SNEGSKA in the germline V gene (reference sequence). This CDR3 contains 12 residues. With 3 bases removed from V and 7 bases from J, the gap between germline ends came to 10 bases.

This clonotype was detected many times. The genes are TRBV5-5 and TRBJ1-1; D perhaps matches TRBD1 (5 bases). This CDR3 has 13 residues. V lost 0 bases and J lost 5, with 8 bases in between. CDR1 and CDR2 from the germline V gene are SGHKS and YYEKEE (reference sequence). The CDR3 coding sequence is TGTGCCAGCAGCTTGGCCAAGGGGACTGAAGCTTTCTTT. Protein: CASSLAKGTEAFF.

This clonotype was recorded many times. This rearrangement joins TRBV6-2 or TRBV6-3 to TRBJ2-7; D is perhaps TRBD2 (6 bases). Germline V gene lookup returns CDR1 MNHEY and CDR2 SVGEGT. V lost 7 bases and J 4 bases, leaving 23 bases between the germline ends. This CDR3 comprises 16 residues. CDR3 loop: CASTQRAGGFTYEQYF. CDR3 nucleotides: TGTGCCAGCACTCAACGGGCCGGGGGATTTACATACGAGCAGTACTTC.

The chain has TRBV2 and TRBJ2-7; the D gene is possibly TRBD1 (6 bases). The germline V and J ends were trimmed by 8 bases and 0 bases, with 17 bases remaining between them. This CDR3 region has 15 residues. Germline-derived CDR1 and CDR2 are SNHLY and FYNNEI. Here the CDR3 DNA reads TGTGCCAGCGAACAGCAGGGGCGGAACTCCTACGAGCAGTACTTC. Encoded protein: CASEQQGRNSYEQYF.

This clonotype was counted between two and nine times. The chain recombines TRBV4-3 with TRBJ2-1, with D perhaps matching TRBD1 or TRBD2 (5 bases each). V was shortened by 1 base and J by 7 bases, with 17 bases between the two germline ends. Per the germline V gene, CDR1 is LGHNA and CDR2 is YSLEER. The CDR3 runs to 16 residues. CDR3 sequence reads: CASSQVASGAINEQFF. As DNA, the CDR3 is TGCGCCAGCAGCCAAGTCGCGTCCGGGGCCATAAATGAGCAGTTCTTC.

The V call is TRBV3-1, the J call TRBJ1-4; 8 bases line up with TRBD1. Per germline, CDR1 LGHDT and CDR2 YNNKEL (reference sequence). This CDR3 comprises 16 residues. With 3 bases clipped from V and 8 bases from J, the junction kept 11 bases outside the gene matches. The CDR3 DNA reads as TGTGCCAGCAGCCAGGCACAAGGGACAGGAGGCGAAAAACTGTTTTTT. It encodes CASSQAQGTGGEKLFF. The entire variable domain, with the rest obtained from reference TRBV3-1 and TRBJ1-4, is as follows: DTAVSQTPKYLVTQMGNDKSIKCEQNLGHDTMYWYKQDSKKFLKIMFSYNNKELIINETVPNRFSPKSPDKAHLNLHINSLELGDSAVYFCASSQAQGTGGEKLFFGSGTQLSVL.

Only a few counts were recorded for this clonotype. The V gene is TRBV10-3, the J gene TRBJ1-2, with TRBD1 as a possible D gene (6 bases). Germline V gives CDR1 ENHRY, CDR2 SYGVKD. V lost 9 bases and J lost 2, with 19 bases in between. CDR3 length: 15 residues. DNA for the CDR3: TGTGCCATTTTCAGTTACAATAGGGGGAACTATGGCTACACCTTC. This gives the protein CAIFSYNRGNYGYTF.